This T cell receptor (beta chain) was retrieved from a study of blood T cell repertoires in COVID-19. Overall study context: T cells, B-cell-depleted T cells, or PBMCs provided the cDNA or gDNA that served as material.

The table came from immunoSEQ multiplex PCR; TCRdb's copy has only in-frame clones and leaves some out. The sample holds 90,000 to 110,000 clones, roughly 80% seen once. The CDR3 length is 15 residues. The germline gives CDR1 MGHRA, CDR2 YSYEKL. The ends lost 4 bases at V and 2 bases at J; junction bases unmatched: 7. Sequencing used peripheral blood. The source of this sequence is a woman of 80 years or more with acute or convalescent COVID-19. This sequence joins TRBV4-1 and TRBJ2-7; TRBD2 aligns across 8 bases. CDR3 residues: CASSRATSEPYEQYF. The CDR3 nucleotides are TGCGCCAGCAGCCGTGCGACTAGCGAGCCCTACGAGCAGTACTTC.